Listed below are T cell receptor beta chains from one sample, sequenced in a study of T cells in tuberculosis. The repertoire was sequenced with immunoSEQ multiplex PCR; TCRdb's copy has only in-frame clones and lacks some. The sample lists more than 20,000 clones, approximately 86% seen once, with more than 12% in the top ten. This sample comprised PBMCs, obtained at tuberculosis diagnosis. These receptors all come from an adult with tuberculosis. The CDR3 runs from the conserved cysteine through the conserved F or W. Each record gives: V gene, D gene, clone size, CDR3 length, J gene, CDR3 protein, CDR3 DNA. A D gene is named only where the DNA matches it firmly. Clone size is shown for a subset of rows, as once, few, many or a class of expanded clone.

TRBV19	TRBD1	-	15	TRBJ2-2	CASSDRAINTGELFF	TGTGCCAGTAGTGACAGGGCCATCAACACCGGGGAGCTGTTTTTT
TRBV27	TRBD1	-	14	TRBJ2-7	CASSSGQHLYEQYF	TGTGCCAGCAGTTCGGGACAGCATCTTTACGAGCAGTACTTC
TRBV27	-	-	16	TRBJ1-4	CASSARWSATNEKLFF	TGTGCCAGCAGTGCTAGATGGTCTGCAACTAATGAAAAACTGTTTTTT
TRBV18	TRBD2	-	14	TRBJ2-5	CASSPTGGQETQYF	TGTGCCAGCTCCCCGACGGGGGGGCAAGAGACCCAGTACTTC
TRBV4-2	TRBD1	-	14	TRBJ1-1	CASSPNYRGTEAFF	TGTGCCAGCAGCCCGAATTACAGGGGAACTGAAGCTTTCTTT
TRBV2	TRBD1	-	15	TRBJ2-1	CASSGEGTAYNEQFF	TGTGCCAGCAGTGGGGAAGGGACAGCTTATAATGAGCAGTTCTTC
TRBV6-6	TRBD1	-	15	TRBJ1-5	CASSPRTGGDQPQHF	TGTGCCAGCAGTCCCCGGACAGGGGGTGATCAGCCCCAGCATTTT
TRBV27	-	once	14	TRBJ1-2	CASRPRAGNYGYTF	TGTGCCAGCAGGCCCCGGGCGGGAAACTATGGCTACACCTTC
TRBV9	TRBD2	-	15	TRBJ2-1	CASSVGAGVVNEQFF	TGTGCCAGCAGCGTAGGAGCGGGAGTGGTAAATGAGCAGTTCTTC
TRBV6-5	-	once	13	TRBJ2-7	CASSYTGSYEQYF	TGTGCCAGCAGTTACACGGGCTCCTACGAGCAGTACTTC
TRBV5-4	-	-	13	TRBJ1-2	CASSFTGTDGYTF	TGTGCCAGCAGCTTTACGGGGACTGATGGCTACACCTTC
TRBV19	-	-	14	TRBJ1-2	CASSGRRANYGYTF	TGTGCCAGTAGTGGGAGGAGAGCTAACTATGGCTACACCTTC
TRBV11-2	-	-	15	TRBJ1-1	CASSPTRGLNTEAFF	TGTGCCAGCAGCCCTACGCGGGGGCTGAACACTGAAGCTTTCTTT
TRBV19	-	-	17	TRBJ1-5	CASSILYGRAVGQPQHF	TGTGCCAGTAGTATACTGTATGGGAGGGCCGTAGGTCAGCCCCAGCATTTT
TRBV7-8	-	-	14	TRBJ1-4	CATRQKPTNEKLFF	TGTGCCACCCGACAGAAACCAACTAATGAAAAACTGTTTTTT
TRBV9	TRBD1	few	16	TRBJ1-1	CASSPQGASSNTEAFF	TGTGCCAGCAGCCCTCAGGGGGCGAGTTCGAACACTGAAGCTTTCTTT
TRBV7-8	TRBD1	-	15	TRBJ1-2	CASRQDRGSNYGYTF	TGTGCCAGCAGACAAGACAGGGGGTCTAACTATGGCTACACCTTC
TRBV4-3	-	-	13	TRBJ1-4	CASSQDLGSILFF	TGCGCCAGCAGCCAAGATCTGGGCAGTATCCTGTTTTTT
TRBV11-2	TRBD2	once	14	TRBJ2-7	CASNQRGGAYEQYF	TGTGCCAGCAACCAGCGGGGGGGAGCCTACGAGCAGTACTTC
TRBV29-1	-	-	13	TRBJ2-7	CSVEGSGGLEQYF	TGCAGCGTTGAGGGCTCCGGAGGGCTCGAGCAGTACTTC
TRBV30	-	-	15	TRBJ2-2	CAWLKGPSNTGELFF	TGTGCCTGGTTGAAGGGGCCGTCGAACACCGGGGAGCTGTTTTTT
TRBV11-2	TRBD1	-	13	TRBJ1-2	CASSSRQGEGYTF	TGTGCCAGCAGCTCAAGACAGGGAGAAGGCTACACCTTC
TRBV7-8	-	-	13	TRBJ2-7	CASSLGGVNEQYF	TGTGCCAGCAGCTTAGGTGGAGTCAACGAGCAGTACTTC
TRBV5-1	TRBD1	-	15	TRBJ1-2	CASSVAPGQGYGYTF	TGCGCCAGCAGCGTAGCCCCCGGACAGGGATATGGCTACACCTTC
TRBV30	TRBD2	-	20	TRBJ2-1	CAWSSLFPGLAGGNYNEQFF	TGTGCCTGGAGTTCCCTCTTCCCGGGACTAGCGGGAGGGAATTACAATGAGCAGTTCTTC
TRBV29-1	TRBD1	-	13	TRBJ1-1	CSSCPQGGPEAFF	TGCAGTTCTTGCCCCCAGGGGGGCCCTGAAGCTTTCTTT
TRBV28	TRBD1	-	15	TRBJ2-4	CASSPDRGTKNIQYF	TGTGCCAGCAGTCCTGACAGGGGGACCAAAAACATTCAGTACTTC
TRBV5-4	-	-	13	TRBJ1-5	CASRGGMDQPQHF	TGTGCCAGCAGGGGGGGAATGGACCAGCCCCAGCATTTT
TRBV29-1	TRBD2	-	15	TRBJ2-5	CSVDPRGLAGETQYF	TGCAGCGTTGACCCTAGAGGACTAGCGGGAGAGACCCAGTACTTC
TRBV2	-	-	13	TRBJ1-2	CASTPDGDYGYTF	TGTGCCAGCACACCTGACGGGGACTATGGCTACACCTTC
TRBV19	TRBD1	-	17	TRBJ1-2	CASSIGPGQGALYGYTF	TGTGCCAGTAGTATAGGGCCCGGACAGGGGGCACTCTATGGCTACACCTTC
TRBV7-9	TRBD1	-	13	TRBJ2-7	CASSPAGGYEQYF	TGTGCCAGCAGCCCCGCAGGGGGCTACGAGCAGTACTTC
TRBV7-3	-	-	15	TRBJ2-3	CASSLLVGSADTQYF	TGTGCCAGCAGCTTATTGGTTGGTAGCGCAGATACGCAGTATTTT
TRBV7-9	TRBD1	-	15	TRBJ1-1	CASSGSGTGGTEAFF	TGTGCCAGCTCCGGGTCCGGGACAGGGGGCACTGAAGCTTTCTTT
TRBV10-3	-	few	15	TRBJ2-1	CAISDPSATYNEQFF	TGTGCCATCAGTGACCCATCCGCGACCTACAATGAGCAGTTCTTC
TRBV19	-	-	11	TRBJ1-1	CASSTGTEAFF	TGTGCCAGTAGTACGGGGACTGAAGCTTTCTTT
TRBV28	-	-	14	TRBJ2-1	CASTVSLTYNEQFF	TGTGCCAGCACGGTGTCCTTAACTTACAATGAGCAGTTCTTC
TRBV21-1	-	-	17	TRBJ1-2	CASSKAWGEGLPYGYTF	TGTGCCAGCAGCAAAGCCTGGGGGGAGGGGTTACCGTATGGCTACACCTTC
TRBV30	TRBD1	-	15	TRBJ1-2	CAWRSSGQGNYGYTF	TGTGCCTGGAGATCGTCGGGACAGGGGAACTATGGCTACACCTTC
TRBV25-1	TRBD1	-	12	TRBJ2-7	CASRYRGDEQYF	TGTGCCAGCCGCTACAGGGGCGACGAGCAGTACTTC
TRBV5-4	-	-	16	TRBJ2-1	CASSSPGLSRYNEQFF	TGTGCCAGCAGCTCACCGGGACTTTCGCGGTACAATGAGCAGTTCTTC
TRBV28	-	once	13	TRBJ1-1	CASSDSMNTEAFF	TGTGCCAGCAGTGACAGCATGAACACTGAAGCTTTCTTT
TRBV5-6	TRBD1	-	15	TRBJ1-2	CASSTGQGAGYGYTF	TGTGCCAGCAGCACGGGACAGGGGGCAGGCTATGGCTACACCTTC
TRBV7-9	TRBD1	-	14	TRBJ1-4	CASSLDRRNEKLFF	TGTGCCAGCAGCCTGGACAGGCGAAATGAAAAACTGTTTTTT
TRBV30	TRBD1	few	14	TRBJ2-5	CALYRDRGRETQYF	TGTGCCTTATATCGGGACAGGGGGCGGGAGACCCAGTACTTC
TRBV28	TRBD1	-	17	TRBJ1-1	CASSQFRGARTNTEAFF	TGTGCCAGCAGTCAATTCAGGGGGGCGCGAACGAACACTGAAGCTTTCTTT
TRBV5-6	-	-	14	TRBJ2-2	CASSLDSYTGELFF	TGTGCCAGCAGCTTGGACTCCTACACCGGGGAGCTGTTTTTT
TRBV5-4	TRBD1	-	14	TRBJ1-1	CASSQGQGDTEAFF	TGTGCCAGCAGCCAGGGACAGGGGGACACTGAAGCTTTCTTT
TRBV29-1	-	once	14	TRBJ2-3	CSVNHPGTRDTQYF	TGCAGCGTGAACCACCCCGGGACAAGAGATACGCAGTATTTT
TRBV23-1	-	-	11	TRBJ2-5	CASRLRETQYF	TGCGCCAGCCGACTGAGGGAGACCCAGTACTTC
TRBV9	TRBD2	-	15	TRBJ2-1	CASSVGGGSYNEQFF	TGTGCCAGCAGTGTAGGCGGGGGCTCCTACAATGAGCAGTTCTTC
TRBV5-4	TRBD2	-	16	TRBJ2-5	CASSFWLAGGLETQYF	TGTGCCAGCAGCTTCTGGTTAGCGGGAGGTCTAGAGACCCAGTACTTC
TRBV30	TRBD1	-	16	TRBJ1-2	CAWSVRLRGLNYGYTF	TGTGCCTGGAGTGTACGCCTCAGGGGGTTAAACTATGGCTACACCTTC
TRBV7-2	TRBD1	-	16	TRBJ1-2	CASSRTQTGVGYGYTF	TGTGCCAGCAGCCGCACTCAGACAGGGGTAGGCTATGGCTACACCTTC
TRBV5-4	-	-	15	TRBJ2-7	CASSLTGSYYYEQYF	TGTGCCAGCAGCTTGACGGGGTCTTATTACTACGAGCAGTACTTC